This is a list of T cell receptor beta chains from one sample in a study of T-cell reconstitution after alpha-beta-depleted transplantation in children. TCRdb independently ran MiXCR on the PCR reads; one entry per CDR3 protein. The sample records 350,000 to 500,000 distinct CDR3 sequences, approximately 41% being singletons. The sequenced sample was PBMCs, obtained before TCRalphabeta/CD19-depleted stem cell transplant. These receptors came from a girl aged 2 to 10 with aplastic anemia, due to receive a stem cell transplant. The CDR3 runs from the conserved cysteine through the conserved F or W. A D gene is named only where the DNA matches it firmly. Part of the rows lack a size; the others show once, few, many or a class for expanded clones.

DNA	CDR3	size	D	V	J
TGTGCCAGCAGCAGACTTCCCGGGACCACCGGGCAGTATTTT	CASSRLPGTTGQYF	many	.	TRBV7-2	TRBJ2-3
TGTGCCAGCAGTTTGCGGTGGGAATGGGGGTACGAGCAGTACTTC	CASSLRWEWGYEQYF	once	.	TRBV27	TRBJ2-7
TGTGCCACCAGTGATCGCGGACAGGGGAACCACAATGAGCAGTTCTTC	CATSDRGQGNHNEQFF	many	TRBD1	TRBV24-1	TRBJ2-1
TGTGCCAGCACTAGCCGGGACCTCTCCGGCGGGACCCAGTACTTC	CASTSRDLSGGTQYF	.	.	TRBV28	TRBJ2-5
TGTGCCAGCAGTGAATTCGGGGCTACCTACGAGCAGTACTTC	CASSEFGATYEQYF	.	.	TRBV6-1	TRBJ2-7
TGTGCCAGCAACCCGGGCGGACCTGGTGTGGATGAGCAGTTCTTC	CASNPGGPGVDEQFF	many	.	TRBV7-2	TRBJ2-1
TGCAGTGCCGAACGAAGCGGGAGCGGGAATGAGCAGTTCTTC	CSAERSGSGNEQFF	many	TRBD2	TRBV20-1	TRBJ2-1
TGCAGCCTTCTGGAGGGTAACACTGAAGCTTTCTTT	CSLLEGNTEAFF	.	.	TRBV20-1	TRBJ1-1
TGTGCCATCAGTGAGTCGAGGAGTATCGGGAGTGATTCCTACAATGAGCAGTTCTTC	CAISESRSIGSDSYNEQFF	.	.	TRBV10-3	TRBJ2-1
TGCAGTGCCACCTTGCGCGGGAGGGCCGAGAATGATGAGCAGTTCTTC	CSATLRGRAENDEQFF	.	TRBD2	TRBV20-1	TRBJ2-1
TGTGCCAGCTCGGGACAGGGGGCTTCTGGGGCCAACGTCCTGACTTTC	CASSGQGASGANVLTF	.	TRBD1	TRBV13	TRBJ2-6
TGTGCCAGCAGCGTTGGACTAGTCCTTTACGAGCAGTACTTC	CASSVGLVLYEQYF	few	TRBD2	TRBV5-6	TRBJ2-7
TGCAGTGCCACCGGACTAGCGGGGGGGATGTTC	CSATGLAGGMF	once	TRBD2	TRBV20-1	TRBJ2-5
TGTGCCAGCAGCTTTGAGGGGGGCCGGGGGGGGCAGTACTTC	CASSFEGGRGGQYF	.	TRBD2	TRBV5-6	TRBJ2-7
TGCAGTCCTGGGCGGACGGGGTCGGGCTACGAGCAGTACTTC	CSPGRTGSGYEQYF	.	.	TRBV20-1	TRBJ2-7
TGTGCCACCCTGGGCCTAGCGGGGAGGCGAGAGACCCAGTACTTC	CATLGLAGRRETQYF	.	TRBD2	TRBV6-1	TRBJ2-5
TGTGCCAGCAGCCCACAGGGCAAGAACACTGAAGCTTTCTTT	CASSPQGKNTEAFF	many	.	TRBV9	TRBJ1-1
TGTGCCAGTAGTGCCGGGGCCGCGAAGACCCAGTACTTC	CASSAGAAKTQYF	.	.	TRBV19	TRBJ2-5
TGTGCCAGCAGTAGGGACAGACCTAATGAGCAGTTCTTC	CASSRDRPNEQFF	.	TRBD1	TRBV28	TRBJ2-1
TGTGCCAGCAGCTTATCCACAGGGGCTCAGCCCCAGCATTTT	CASSLSTGAQPQHF	few	TRBD1	TRBV11-2	TRBJ1-5
TGCGCCAGCGCCTATGTGGGGGGGACCTACACAGATACGCAGTATTTT	CASAYVGGTYTDTQYF	.	TRBD2	TRBV5-1	TRBJ2-3
TGTGCCAGCAGCGCCCCCGGGTCGGGGAAGGGCCATGAGCAGTTCTTC	CASSAPGSGKGHEQFF	.	.	TRBV3-1	TRBJ2-1
TGCAGCGTTGTGGGGACCTTCGGCACAGATACGCAGTATTTT	CSVVGTFGTDTQYF	.	.	TRBV29-1	TRBJ2-3
TGTGCCAGCAGCGCAGGCCGAGTCGAGCAGTACTTC	CASSAGRVEQYF	few	.	TRBV7-9	TRBJ2-7
TGTGCCAGCAGGTCATGGGACAGGGGGGGGACCCAGTACTTC	CASRSWDRGGTQYF	many	TRBD1	TRBV2	TRBJ2-5
TGTGCCAGCAGCGTAGGTTCGAGACAGGGGACAGAAGAGCAGTACTTC	CASSVGSRQGTEEQYF	.	TRBD1	TRBV9	TRBJ2-7
TGTGCCAGCAACGACAGGGGGCTACCTTTGGGAGAGACCCAGTACTTC	CASNDRGLPLGETQYF	.	TRBD1	TRBV7-8	TRBJ2-5
TGCAGTGCGAGGGACATGGGAGCTGAAGCTTTCTTT	CSARDMGAEAFF	.	.	TRBV20-1	TRBJ1-1
TGTGCCAGCAGTGACTTCGACAGGGAGTACCAAGAGACCCAGTACTTC	CASSDFDREYQETQYF	.	TRBD1	TRBV6-4	TRBJ2-5
TGCGCCAGCAGGCTAGGCGGGAACGAGCAGTACTTC	CASRLGGNEQYF	many	.	TRBV5-1	TRBJ2-7